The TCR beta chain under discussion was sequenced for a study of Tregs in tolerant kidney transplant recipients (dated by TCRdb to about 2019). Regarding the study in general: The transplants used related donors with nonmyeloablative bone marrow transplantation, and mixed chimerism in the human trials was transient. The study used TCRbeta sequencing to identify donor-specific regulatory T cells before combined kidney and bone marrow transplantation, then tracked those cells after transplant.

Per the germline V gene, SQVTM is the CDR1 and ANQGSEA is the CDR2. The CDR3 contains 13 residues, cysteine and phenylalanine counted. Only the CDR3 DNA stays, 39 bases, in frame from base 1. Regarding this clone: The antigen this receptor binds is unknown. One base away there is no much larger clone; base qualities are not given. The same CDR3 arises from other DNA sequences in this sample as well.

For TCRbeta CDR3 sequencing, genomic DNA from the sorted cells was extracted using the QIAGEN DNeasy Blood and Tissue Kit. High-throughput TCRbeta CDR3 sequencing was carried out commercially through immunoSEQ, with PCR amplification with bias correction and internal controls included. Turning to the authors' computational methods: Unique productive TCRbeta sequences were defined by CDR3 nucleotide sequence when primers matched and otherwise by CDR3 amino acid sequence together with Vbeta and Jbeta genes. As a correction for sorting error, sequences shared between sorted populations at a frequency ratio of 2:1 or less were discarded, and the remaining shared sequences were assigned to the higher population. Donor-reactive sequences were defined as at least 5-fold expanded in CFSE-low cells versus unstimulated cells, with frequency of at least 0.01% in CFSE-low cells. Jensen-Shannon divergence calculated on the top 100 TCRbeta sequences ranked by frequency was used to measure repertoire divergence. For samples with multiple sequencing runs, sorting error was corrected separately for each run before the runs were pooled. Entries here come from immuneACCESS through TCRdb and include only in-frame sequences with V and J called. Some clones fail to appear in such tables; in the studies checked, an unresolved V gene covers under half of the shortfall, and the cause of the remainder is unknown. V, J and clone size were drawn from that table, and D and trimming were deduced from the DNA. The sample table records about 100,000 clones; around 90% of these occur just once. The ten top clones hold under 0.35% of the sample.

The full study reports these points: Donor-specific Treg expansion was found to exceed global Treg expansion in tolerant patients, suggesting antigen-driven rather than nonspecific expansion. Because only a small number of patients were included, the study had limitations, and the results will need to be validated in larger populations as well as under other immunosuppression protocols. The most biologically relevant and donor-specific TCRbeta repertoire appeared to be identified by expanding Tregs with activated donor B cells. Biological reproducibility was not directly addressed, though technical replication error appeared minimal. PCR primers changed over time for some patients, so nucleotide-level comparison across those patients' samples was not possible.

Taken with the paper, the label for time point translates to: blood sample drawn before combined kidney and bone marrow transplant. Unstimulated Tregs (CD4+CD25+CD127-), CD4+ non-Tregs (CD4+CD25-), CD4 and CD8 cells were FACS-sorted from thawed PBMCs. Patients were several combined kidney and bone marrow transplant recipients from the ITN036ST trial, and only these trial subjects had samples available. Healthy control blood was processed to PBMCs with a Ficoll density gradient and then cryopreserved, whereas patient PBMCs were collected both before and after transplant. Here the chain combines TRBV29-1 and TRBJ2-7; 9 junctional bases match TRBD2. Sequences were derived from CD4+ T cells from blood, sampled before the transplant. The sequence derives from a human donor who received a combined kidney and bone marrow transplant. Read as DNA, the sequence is TGCAGTGTGATGCGGGGGGGATCCTACGAGCAGTACTTC. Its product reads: CSVMRGGSYEQYF.